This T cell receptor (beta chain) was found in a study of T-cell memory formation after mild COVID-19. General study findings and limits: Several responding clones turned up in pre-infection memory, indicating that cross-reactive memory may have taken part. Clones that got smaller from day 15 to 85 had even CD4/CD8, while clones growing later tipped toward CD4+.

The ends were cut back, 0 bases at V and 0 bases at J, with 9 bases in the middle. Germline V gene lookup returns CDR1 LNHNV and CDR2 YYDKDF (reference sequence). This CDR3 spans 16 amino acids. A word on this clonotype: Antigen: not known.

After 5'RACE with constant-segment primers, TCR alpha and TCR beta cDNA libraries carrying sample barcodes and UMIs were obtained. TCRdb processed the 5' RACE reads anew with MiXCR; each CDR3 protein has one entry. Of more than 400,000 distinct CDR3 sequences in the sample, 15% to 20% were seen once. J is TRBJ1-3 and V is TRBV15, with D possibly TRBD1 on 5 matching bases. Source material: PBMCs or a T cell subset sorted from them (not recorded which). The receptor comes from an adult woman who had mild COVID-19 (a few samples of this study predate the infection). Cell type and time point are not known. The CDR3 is CATSRDPGGSGNTIYF. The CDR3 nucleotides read TGTGCCACCAGCAGAGATCCGGGGGGCTCTGGAAACACCATATATTTT.